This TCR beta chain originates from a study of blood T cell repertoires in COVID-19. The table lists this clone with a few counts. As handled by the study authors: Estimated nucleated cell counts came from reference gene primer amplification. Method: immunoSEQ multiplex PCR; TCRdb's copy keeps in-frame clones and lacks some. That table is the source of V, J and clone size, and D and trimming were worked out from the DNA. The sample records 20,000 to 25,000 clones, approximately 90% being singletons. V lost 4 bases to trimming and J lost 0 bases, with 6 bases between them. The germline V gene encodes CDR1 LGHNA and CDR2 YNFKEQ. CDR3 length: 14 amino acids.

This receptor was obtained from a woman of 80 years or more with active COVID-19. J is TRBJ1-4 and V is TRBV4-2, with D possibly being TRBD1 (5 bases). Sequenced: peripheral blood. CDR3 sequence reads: CASSRGATNEKLFF. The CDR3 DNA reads TGTGCCAGCAGCCGGGGCGCAACTAATGAAAAACTGTTTTTT.